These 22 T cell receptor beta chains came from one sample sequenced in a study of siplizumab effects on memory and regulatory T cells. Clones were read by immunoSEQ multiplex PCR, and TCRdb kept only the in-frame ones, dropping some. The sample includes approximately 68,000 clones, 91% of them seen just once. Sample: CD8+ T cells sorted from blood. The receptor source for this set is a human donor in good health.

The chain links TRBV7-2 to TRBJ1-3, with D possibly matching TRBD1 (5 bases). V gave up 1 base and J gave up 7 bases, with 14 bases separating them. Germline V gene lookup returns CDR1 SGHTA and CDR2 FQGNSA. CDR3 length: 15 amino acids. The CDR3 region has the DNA TGTGCCAGCAGCTTAGTGACAGCCAGCGCGAACACCATATATTTT. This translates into CASSLVTASANTIYF.

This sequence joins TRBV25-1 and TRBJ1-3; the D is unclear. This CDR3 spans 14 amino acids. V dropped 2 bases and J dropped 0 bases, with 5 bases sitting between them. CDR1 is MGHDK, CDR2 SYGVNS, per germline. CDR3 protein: CASSEGNSGNTIYF. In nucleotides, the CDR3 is TGTGCCAGCAGTGAAGGAAACTCTGGAAACACCATATATTTT.

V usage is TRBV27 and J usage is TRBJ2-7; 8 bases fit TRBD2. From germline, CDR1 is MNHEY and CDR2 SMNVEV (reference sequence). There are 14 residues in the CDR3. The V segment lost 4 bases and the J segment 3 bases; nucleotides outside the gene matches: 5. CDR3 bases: TGTGCCAGCAGTTCCCCGAGCGGGGGCTACGAGCAGTACTTC. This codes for CASSSPSGGYEQYF.

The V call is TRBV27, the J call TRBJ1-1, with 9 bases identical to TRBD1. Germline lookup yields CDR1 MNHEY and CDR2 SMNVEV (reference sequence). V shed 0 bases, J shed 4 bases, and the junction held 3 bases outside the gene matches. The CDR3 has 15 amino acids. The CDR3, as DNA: TGTGCCAGCAGTTTATCGACAGGGGGAGGCACTGAAGCTTTCTTT. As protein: CASSLSTGGGTEAFF.

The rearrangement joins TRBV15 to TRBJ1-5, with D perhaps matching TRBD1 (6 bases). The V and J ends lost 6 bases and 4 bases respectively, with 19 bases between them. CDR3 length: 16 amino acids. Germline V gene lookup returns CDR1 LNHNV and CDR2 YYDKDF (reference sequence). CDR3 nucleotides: TGTGCCACCAGTGATAAAGGGGGGGGGCGGAATCAGCCCCAGCATTTT. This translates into CATSDKGGGRNQPQHF.

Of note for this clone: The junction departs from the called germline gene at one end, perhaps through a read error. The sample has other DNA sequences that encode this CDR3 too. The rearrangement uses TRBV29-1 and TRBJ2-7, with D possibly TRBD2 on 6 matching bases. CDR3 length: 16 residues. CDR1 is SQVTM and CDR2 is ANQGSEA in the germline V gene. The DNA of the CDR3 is TGCAGCGTTGAGGGGGTTGGAGGGCGGCCCTCGTACGAGCAGTACTTT. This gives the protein CSVEGVGGRPSYEQYF.

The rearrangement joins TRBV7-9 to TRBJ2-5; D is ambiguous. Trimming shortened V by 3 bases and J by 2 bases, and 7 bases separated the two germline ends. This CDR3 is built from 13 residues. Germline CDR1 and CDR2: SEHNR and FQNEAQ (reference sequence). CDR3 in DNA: TGTGCCAGCAGCTTTGGGCCTCAAGAGACCCAGTACTTC. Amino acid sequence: CASSFGPQETQYF. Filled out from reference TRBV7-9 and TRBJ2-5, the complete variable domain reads DTGVSQNPRHKITKRGQNVTFRCDPISEHNRLYWYRQTLGQGPEFLTYFQNEAQLEKSRLLSDRFSAERPKGSFSTLEIQRTEQGDSAMYLCASSFGPQETQYFGPGTRLLVL.

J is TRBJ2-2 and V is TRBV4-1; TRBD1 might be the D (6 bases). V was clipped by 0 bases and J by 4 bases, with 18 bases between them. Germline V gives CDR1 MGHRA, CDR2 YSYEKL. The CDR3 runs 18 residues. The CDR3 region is CASSQDSQGPSGTGELFF. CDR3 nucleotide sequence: TGCGCCAGCAGCCAAGATTCGCAGGGGCCCTCGGGCACCGGGGAGCTGTTTTTT.

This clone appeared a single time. This chain's CDR3 is CASSLAYRLGGDNEQFF. The CDR3 bases are TGTGCCAGCAGCTTAGCTTATAGACTAGGTGGGGACAATGAGCAGTTCTTC. The chain uses TRBV7-8 and TRBJ2-1, with D possibly TRBD2 on 6 matching bases. The length of the CDR3 is 17 residues. V was cut by 0 bases and J by 5 bases, with 17 bases left in between. Germline loops: CDR1 SGHVS, CDR2 FQNEAQ.

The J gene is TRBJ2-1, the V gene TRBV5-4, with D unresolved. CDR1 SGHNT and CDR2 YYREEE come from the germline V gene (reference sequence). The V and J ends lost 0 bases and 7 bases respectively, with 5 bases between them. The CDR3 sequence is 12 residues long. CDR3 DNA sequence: TGTGCCAGCAGCTTGGTACTGAATGAGCAGTTCTTC. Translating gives CASSLVLNEQFF.

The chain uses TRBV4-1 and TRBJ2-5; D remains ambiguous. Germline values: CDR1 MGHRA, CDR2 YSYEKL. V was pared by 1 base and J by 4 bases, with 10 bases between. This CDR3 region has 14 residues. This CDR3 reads CASSQVVSGETQYF. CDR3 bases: TGCGCCAGCAGCCAAGTCGTCTCCGGAGAGACCCAGTACTTC.

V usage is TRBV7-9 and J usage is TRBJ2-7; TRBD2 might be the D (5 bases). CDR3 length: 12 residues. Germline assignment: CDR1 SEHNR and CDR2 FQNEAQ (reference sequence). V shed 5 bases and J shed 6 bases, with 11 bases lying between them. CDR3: CASSPGSLEQYF. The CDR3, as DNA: TGTGCCAGCAGCCCGGGGAGCCTCGAGCAGTACTTC.

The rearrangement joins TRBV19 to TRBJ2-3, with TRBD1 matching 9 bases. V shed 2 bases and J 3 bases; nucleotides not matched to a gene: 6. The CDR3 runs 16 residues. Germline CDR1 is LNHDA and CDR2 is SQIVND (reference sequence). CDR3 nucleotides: TGTGCCAGTAGTATACCGGACAGGGGTATTACAGATACGCAGTATTTT. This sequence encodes CASSIPDRGITDTQYF.

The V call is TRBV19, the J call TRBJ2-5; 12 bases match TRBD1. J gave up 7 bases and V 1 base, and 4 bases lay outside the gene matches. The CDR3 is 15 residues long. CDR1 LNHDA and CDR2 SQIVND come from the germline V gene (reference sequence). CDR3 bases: TGTGCCAGTAGTATAGGGGACAGGGGGCTGGGGACCCAGTACTTC. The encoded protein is CASSIGDRGLGTQYF. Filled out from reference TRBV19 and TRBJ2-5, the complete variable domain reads DGGITQSPKYLFRKEGQNVTLSCEQNLNHDAMYWYRQDPGQGLRLIYYSQIVNDFQKGDIAEGYSVSREKKESFPLTVTSAQKNPTAFYLCASSIGDRGLGTQYFGPGTRLLVL.

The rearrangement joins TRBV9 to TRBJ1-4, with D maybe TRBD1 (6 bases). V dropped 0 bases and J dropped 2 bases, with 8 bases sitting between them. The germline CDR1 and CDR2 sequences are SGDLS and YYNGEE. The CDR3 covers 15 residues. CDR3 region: CASSVGQATNEKLFF. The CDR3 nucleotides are TGTGCCAGCAGCGTAGGACAGGCGACTAATGAAAAACTGTTTTTT.

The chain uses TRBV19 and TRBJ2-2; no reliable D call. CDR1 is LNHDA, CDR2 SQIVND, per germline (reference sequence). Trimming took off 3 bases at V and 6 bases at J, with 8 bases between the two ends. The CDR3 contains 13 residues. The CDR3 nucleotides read TGTGCCAGTAGTATCGTTGGGTCCGGGGAGCTGTTTTTT. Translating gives CASSIVGSGELFF.

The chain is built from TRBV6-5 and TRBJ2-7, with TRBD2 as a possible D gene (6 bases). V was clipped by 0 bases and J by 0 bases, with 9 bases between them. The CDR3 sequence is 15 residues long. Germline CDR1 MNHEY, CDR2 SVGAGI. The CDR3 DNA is TGTGCCAGCAGTTACTCGGGGACTGACTCCTACGAGCAGTACTTC. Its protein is CASSYSGTDSYEQYF.

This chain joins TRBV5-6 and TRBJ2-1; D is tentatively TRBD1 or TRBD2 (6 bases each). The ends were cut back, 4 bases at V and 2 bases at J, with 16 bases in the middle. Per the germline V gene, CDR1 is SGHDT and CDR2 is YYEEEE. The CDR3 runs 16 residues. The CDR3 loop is CASSPSPGGAYNEQFF. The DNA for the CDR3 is TGTGCCAGCAGCCCTTCGCCCGGGGGCGCCTACAATGAGCAGTTCTTC.

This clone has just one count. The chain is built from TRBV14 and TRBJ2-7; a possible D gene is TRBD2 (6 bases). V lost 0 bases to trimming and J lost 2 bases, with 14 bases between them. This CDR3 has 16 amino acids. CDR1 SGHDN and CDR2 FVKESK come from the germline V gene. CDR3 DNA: TGTGCCAGCAGCCAAGATCCCGGCGGGACCACCTACGAGCAGTACTTC. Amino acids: CASSQDPGGTTYEQYF.

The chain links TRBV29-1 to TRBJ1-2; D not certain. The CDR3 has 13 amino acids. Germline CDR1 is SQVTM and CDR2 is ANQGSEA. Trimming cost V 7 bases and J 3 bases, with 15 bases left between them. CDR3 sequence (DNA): TGCAGCGCCCCGGGCCCCACGGACTATGGCTACACCTTC. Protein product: CSAPGPTDYGYTF.

The CDR3 nucleotides are TGTGCCAGCAGGGAGGGACCTTATAGCAATCAGCCCCAGCATTTT. The encoded protein is CASREGPYSNQPQHF. The chain combines TRBV6-1 with TRBJ1-5, with D perhaps matching TRBD1 (5 bases). V dropped 6 bases and J dropped 0 bases, with 12 bases sitting between them. The CDR3 has 15 amino acids. CDR1 MNHNS and CDR2 SASEGT come from the germline V gene.

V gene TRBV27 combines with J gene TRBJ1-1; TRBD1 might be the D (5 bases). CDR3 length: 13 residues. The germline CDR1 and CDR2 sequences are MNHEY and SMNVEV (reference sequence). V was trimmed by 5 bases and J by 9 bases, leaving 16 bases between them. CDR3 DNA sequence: TGTGCCAGCAGTCCGATACTGCACAGGCAAGCTTTCTTT. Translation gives CASSPILHRQAFF.